A selection of T cell receptor beta chains follows, all from one sample in a study of response to subunit inactivated influenza vaccine. One entry per CDR3 protein, called by TCRdb with MiXCR from the RT-PCR reads. The table lists 150,000 to 200,000 distinct CDR3 sequences, 9.5% to 12% of them singletons. The sequences come from CD8+ T cells sorted from PBMCs, collected around 25 months after vaccination. These receptors were obtained from a man aged 45 to 75 who received an inactivated influenza vaccine. Both conserved end residues are part of each CDR3. The D gene is left open where the match is weak. Clone sizes are given selectively: once, few, many, or a class where the clone is expanded.

many	.	TRBV12-3/TRBV12-4	TRBJ2-3	14	CASSFLGATDTQYF	TGTGCCAGCAGTTTTCTTGGAGCCACAGATACGCAGTATTTT
.	.	TRBV9	TRBJ2-1	15	CASSGWDGKYNEQFF	TGTGCCAGCAGCGGATGGGACGGAAAGTACAATGAGCAGTTCTTC
.	.	TRBV27	TRBJ2-5	14	CASSPTLPKETQYF	TGTGCCAGCAGCCCCACACTCCCAAAAGAGACCCAGTACTTC
few	.	TRBV27	TRBJ2-3	17	CASSLLDNDLLTDTQYF	TGTGCCAGCAGTTTATTGGATAACGACTTACTCACAGATACGCAGTATTTT
.	.	TRBV20-1	TRBJ2-7	14	CSARAPGHLNEQYF	TGCAGTGCTAGAGCCCCGGGACACCTTAACGAGCAGTACTTC
many	.	TRBV24-1	TRBJ2-1	15	CATSEIGTSYNEQFF	TGTGCCACCAGTGAGATAGGGACATCCTACAATGAGCAGTTCTTC
many	TRBD1	TRBV12-3/TRBV12-4	TRBJ2-7	13	CASSSVTGSEQYF	TGTGCCAGCAGTTCTGTGACAGGGTCCGAGCAGTACTTC
few	TRBD2	TRBV6-2/TRBV6-3	TRBJ2-7	16	CASSYSPSGKFYEQYF	TGTGCCAGCAGTTACTCACCTAGCGGGAAATTCTACGAGCAGTACTTC
.	.	TRBV20-1	TRBJ2-1	14	CSARGPGFYNEQFF	TGCAGTGCTAGAGGTCCAGGGTTCTACAATGAGCAGTTCTTC
.	TRBD1	TRBV28	TRBJ2-7	14	CASRQDRGLYEQYF	TGTGCCAGCAGACAGGACAGGGGGCTCTACGAGCAGTACTTC
.	.	TRBV29-1	TRBJ1-2	11	CSVESLYGYTF	TGCAGCGTTGAAAGCCTCTATGGCTACACCTTC
many	.	TRBV6-5	TRBJ2-1	13	CASSSTPYNEQFF	TGTGCCAGCAGTTCGACACCCTACAATGAGCAGTTCTTC
few	.	TRBV25-1	TRBJ2-2	13	CASSGGNTGELFF	TGTGCCAGCAGTGGAGGGAACACCGGGGAGCTGTTTTTT
.	TRBD2	TRBV13	TRBJ2-1	15	CASHHMTSGKGEQFF	TGTGCCAGTCACCATATGACTAGCGGGAAGGGTGAGCAGTTCTTC
few	.	TRBV6-5	TRBJ1-2	15	CASSYSRQALYGYTF	TGTGCCAGCAGTTACTCGAGACAGGCACTTTATGGCTACACCTTC
.	TRBD1	TRBV5-6	TRBJ2-1	16	CASSSIRDRGLVEQFF	TGTGCCAGCAGCTCGATCCGGGACAGGGGCCTTGTAGAGCAGTTCTTC
once	TRBD2	TRBV27	TRBJ2-1	15	CASSPGTTPYNEQFF	TGTGCCAGCAGTCCTGGGACTACCCCATACAATGAGCAGTTCTTC
many	.	TRBV5-1	TRBJ2-7	13	CASSPDRIYEQYF	TGCGCCAGCAGCCCCGACAGAATTTACGAGCAGTACTTC
.	.	TRBV28	TRBJ1-6	15	CASSSDSEFNSPLHF	TGTGCCAGCAGTTCTGACAGCGAATTTAATTCACCCCTCCACTTT
.	.	TRBV20-1	TRBJ2-1	15	CSAQWHQDSYNEQFF	TGCAGTGCCCAGTGGCACCAGGACTCCTACAATGAGCAGTTCTTC
few	.	TRBV6-5	TRBJ1-5	15	CASSYGSGSNQPQHF	TGTGCCAGCAGTTATGGGTCGGGTAGCAATCAGCCCCAGCATTTT
few	.	TRBV28	TRBJ1-5	14	CASSFLGTDQPQHF	TGTGCCAGCAGTTTTCTGGGGACGGATCAGCCCCAGCATTTT
few	TRBD1	TRBV13	TRBJ1-4	17	CASSPTIPGTGGEKLFF	TGTGCCAGCAGCCCAACAATACCCGGGACAGGGGGCGAAAAACTGTTTTTT
few	TRBD1	TRBV5-4	TRBJ2-1	15	CASSSGQSSYNEQFF	TGTGCCAGCAGCTCGGGACAGAGCTCCTACAATGAGCAGTTCTTC
many	TRBD2	TRBV4-1	TRBJ2-1	15	CASRGGAGVFGEQFF	TGCGCCAGCAGAGGAGGGGCGGGGGTGTTTGGTGAGCAGTTCTTC
few	.	TRBV7-9	TRBJ2-1	16	CASSSYLGGVGNEQFF	TGTGCCAGCAGCTCCTACCTCGGGGGTGTGGGCAATGAGCAGTTCTTC
.	.	TRBV12-3/TRBV12-4	TRBJ2-7	15	CASSHGTPPSHEQYF	TGTGCCAGCAGTCATGGGACACCCCCTAGCCACGAGCAGTACTTC
many	.	TRBV6-5	TRBJ2-3	17	CASSYGPDERFTDTQYF	TGTGCCAGCAGTTACGGACCCGATGAGCGGTTCACAGATACGCAGTATTTT
many	.	TRBV7-8	TRBJ2-1	15	CASDTTGGGYNEQFF	TGTGCCAGCGATACAACAGGGGGGGGGTACAATGAGCAGTTCTTC
.	.	TRBV28	TRBJ2-5	14	CASTSEGSGKTQYF	TGTGCCAGCACCTCGGAGGGTTCGGGGAAGACCCAGTACTTC
few	.	TRBV25-1	TRBJ2-2	14	CASSEFSGTGELFF	TGTGCCAGCAGTGAGTTCAGCGGGACCGGGGAGCTGTTTTTT
few	TRBD1	TRBV28	TRBJ2-5	16	CASSYTPGQNLETQYF	TGTGCCAGCAGTTATACACCGGGACAGAACCTAGAGACCCAGTACTTC
.	TRBD2	TRBV28	TRBJ2-2	17	CASRPGTSGLDTGELFF	TGTGCCAGCAGACCCGGGACTAGCGGGTTAGACACCGGGGAGCTGTTTTTT
few	.	TRBV29-1	TRBJ1-2	13	CSVEDPDYYGYTF	TGCAGCGTTGAAGACCCGGATTACTATGGCTACACCTTC
few	TRBD2	TRBV29-1	TRBJ2-7	12	CSVGLAGREQYF	TGCAGCGTTGGACTAGCGGGACGGGAGCAGTACTTC
.	.	TRBV30	TRBJ2-7	14	CAWSGFAGSYEQYF	TGTGCCTGGAGTGGTTTCGCTGGCTCCTACGAGCAGTACTTC
few	.	TRBV28	TRBJ2-6	15	CASRIPRAGANVLTF	TGTGCCAGCAGGATACCCCGGGCTGGGGCCAACGTCCTGACTTTC
.	.	TRBV4-1	TRBJ2-1	15	CASSLRDSEPDEQFF	TGCGCCAGCAGCCTCCGGGACTCCGAACCAGATGAGCAGTTCTTC
many	.	TRBV29-1	TRBJ2-1	12	CSVDLGYNEQFF	TGCAGCGTTGATCTGGGGTACAATGAGCAGTTCTTC